This T cell receptor beta chain originates from a study of siplizumab effects on memory and regulatory T cells. Each sample contributed roughly 100,000 TCR templates to the assay. Assay: immunoSEQ multiplex PCR; the TCRdb copy retains only in-frame clones and omits some. The sample consists of over 100,000 clones, around 92% of them appearing once. This CDR3 contains 14 residues. Trimming took 10 bases from V and 4 from J, leaving 18 bases between them. Study observations and caveats: In controls, about 28% of mappable alloreactive CD4+ clones were Treg-derived on average, versus 68.8% with siplizumab.

As to this clone: Its antigen remains unknown.

Sequencing was done on a sample of Tregs sorted from blood. This receptor was identified in a human donor in good health. J is TRBJ1-3 and V is TRBV5-3, with unresolved D. TRBV5-3 is noted as an ORF with a role that remains uncertain. In DNA, the CDR3 is TGTGCCGCTAACTCCCCGAAGACAGGAAACACCATATATTTT. Its translation is CAANSPKTGNTIYF.